This T cell receptor (beta chain) was recorded in a study of beta chain features in type 1 diabetes. Whole-study context: Age, gender and cell yields were similar between patients and healthy donors. Examination of sorted cells across all samples involved roughly 100 million cells. Findings and caveats of the study: A greater similarity of naive, central memory and Treg TCRB repertoires was seen among patients than among healthy donors. TCRB CDR3 length was moderately but significantly reduced in all four CD4+ subsets of Type 1 diabetes patients. PCR might preferentially amplify shorter templates, equally in patients and controls.

The V and J ends lost 4 bases and 4 bases respectively, with 7 bases between them. The germline gives CDR1 ENHRY, CDR2 SYGVKD. The CDR3 runs to 13 residues. This clone showed up just a few times. Antigen: not known. As every portion of the isolated RNA was reverse transcribed, the sequencing read expressed TCRB transcripts. Assay used: immunoSEQ multiplex PCR; TCRdb lists only in-frame clones, some missing. The sample has more than 550,000 clones; about 14% are singletons. Sequences were obtained from naive CD4+ T cells from blood. This TCR derives from a man in his late teens or twenties with type 1 diabetes. This rearrangement joins TRBV10-3 to TRBJ1-4; D not certain. CDR3 residues: CAISVADNEKLFF. The CDR3 nucleotides read TGTGCCATCAGTGTGGCAGATAATGAAAAACTGTTTTTT.